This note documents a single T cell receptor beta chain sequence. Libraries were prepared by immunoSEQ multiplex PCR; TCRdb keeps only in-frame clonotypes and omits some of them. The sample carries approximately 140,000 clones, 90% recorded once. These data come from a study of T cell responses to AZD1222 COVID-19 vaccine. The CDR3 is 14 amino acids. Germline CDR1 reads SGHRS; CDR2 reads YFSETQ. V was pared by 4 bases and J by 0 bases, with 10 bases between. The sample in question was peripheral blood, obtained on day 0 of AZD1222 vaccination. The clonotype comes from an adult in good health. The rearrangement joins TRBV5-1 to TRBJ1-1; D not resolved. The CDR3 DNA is TGCGCCAGCAGCATTGGACGGATGAACACTGAAGCTTTCTTT. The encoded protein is CASSIGRMNTEAFF.